This is a list of T cell receptor beta chains from one sample in a study of control samples from healthy donors and cancer patients. Sequencing was performed with immunoSEQ multiplex PCR; in TCRdb, only in-frame clones are kept and a portion is missing. The sample shows fewer than 90,000 clones, about 90% of them seen only once. The sample consisted of PBMCs. These receptors were obtained from a woman aged 60-75 years with head and neck cancer. Each CDR3 is given with its conserved first and last residue. Fields, in order: D gene, V gene, J gene, clone size, CDR3 protein, CDR3 DNA. A D gene is named only where the DNA matches it firmly. Some rows mark clone size as missing; the rest say once, few, many or name a class of expanded clone.

D gene: NA
V gene: TRBV6-6
J gene: TRBJ2-7
clone size: NA
CDR3 protein: CASSYSRLQGSNEQYF
CDR3 DNA: TGTGCCAGCAGTTACTCCCGCTTACAGGGTAGCAACGAGCAGTACTTC

D gene: TRBD2
V gene: TRBV7-2
J gene: TRBJ2-7
clone size: NA
CDR3 protein: CASRLAGVHEQYF
CDR3 DNA: TGTGCCAGCAGGCTAGCGGGAGTCCACGAGCAGTACTTC

D gene: NA
V gene: TRBV24-1
J gene: TRBJ2-3
clone size: NA
CDR3 protein: CATSDSAGRTDTQYF
CDR3 DNA: TGTGCCACCAGTGATTCGGCAGGGAGGACAGATACGCAGTATTTT

D gene: TRBD2
V gene: TRBV19
J gene: TRBJ2-7
clone size: few
CDR3 protein: CASSPGLADLRSSYEQYF
CDR3 DNA: TGTGCCAGTAGTCCGGGACTAGCGGACCTGAGGAGCTCCTACGAGCAGTACTTC

D gene: TRBD2
V gene: TRBV6-1
J gene: TRBJ2-2
clone size: NA
CDR3 protein: CASSAVLATNTGELFF
CDR3 DNA: TGTGCCAGCAGTGCCGTACTAGCGACGAACACCGGGGAGCTGTTTTTT

D gene: NA
V gene: TRBV5-1
J gene: TRBJ1-6
clone size: NA
CDR3 protein: CASSLRFAGYRNSPLHF
CDR3 DNA: TGCGCCAGCAGCTTGAGGTTTGCGGGTTACCGTAATTCACCCCTCCACTTT

D gene: TRBD1
V gene: TRBV25-1
J gene: TRBJ1-4
clone size: NA
CDR3 protein: CASSEWDRGIEKLFF
CDR3 DNA: TGTGCCAGCAGTGAATGGGACAGGGGGATCGAAAAACTGTTTTTT

D gene: NA
V gene: TRBV4-1
J gene: TRBJ2-1
clone size: NA
CDR3 protein: CASSLLGTSNNEQFF
CDR3 DNA: TGCGCCAGCAGCCTACTAGGGACCTCAAACAATGAGCAGTTCTTC

D gene: TRBD2
V gene: TRBV5-6
J gene: TRBJ2-1
clone size: NA
CDR3 protein: CASSPVWLLRGDNEQFF
CDR3 DNA: TGTGCCAGCAGCCCGGTCTGGCTTTTGCGGGGGGACAATGAGCAGTTCTTC

D gene: NA
V gene: TRBV7-2
J gene: TRBJ2-5
clone size: NA
CDR3 protein: CASSLRSGETQYF
CDR3 DNA: TGTGCCAGCAGCTTACGGTCCGGGGAGACCCAGTACTTC

D gene: NA
V gene: TRBV27
J gene: TRBJ1-1
clone size: NA
CDR3 protein: CASSRSGVTEAFF
CDR3 DNA: TGTGCCAGCAGCCGGTCGGGGGTCACTGAAGCTTTCTTT

D gene: TRBD1
V gene: TRBV6-5
J gene: TRBJ1-5
clone size: NA
CDR3 protein: CASSQGQGRNQPQHF
CDR3 DNA: TGTGCCAGCAGCCAGGGACAGGGGCGAAATCAGCCCCAGCATTTT

D gene: NA
V gene: TRBV24-1
J gene: TRBJ1-1
clone size: NA
CDR3 protein: CATSDFLRVESRTEAFF
CDR3 DNA: TGTGCCACCAGTGATTTCCTCAGGGTGGAATCGCGGACTGAAGCTTTCTTT

D gene: NA
V gene: TRBV7-2
J gene: TRBJ1-2
clone size: NA
CDR3 protein: CASSLGPGGTNGYTF
CDR3 DNA: TGTGCCAGCAGCTTAGGGCCGGGGGGGACCAATGGCTACACCTTC

D gene: NA
V gene: TRBV7-2
J gene: TRBJ2-2
clone size: NA
CDR3 protein: CASSPRGTITGELFF
CDR3 DNA: TGTGCCAGCAGCCCGAGGGGGACTATCACCGGGGAGCTGTTTTTT

D gene: NA
V gene: TRBV5-8
J gene: TRBJ2-1
clone size: NA
CDR3 protein: CASSSLNEQFF
CDR3 DNA: TGTGCCAGCAGCTCACTTAATGAGCAGTTCTTC

D gene: TRBD2
V gene: TRBV10-3
J gene: TRBJ2-3
clone size: NA
CDR3 protein: CAISELAGTTDTQYF
CDR3 DNA: TGTGCCATCAGTGAGCTAGCGGGTACCACAGATACGCAGTATTTT

D gene: NA
V gene: TRBV28
J gene: TRBJ1-6
clone size: NA
CDR3 protein: CASSPRGLKLANSPLHF
CDR3 DNA: TGTGCCAGCAGTCCCCGAGGCCTCAAACTGGCCAATTCACCCCTCCACTTT

D gene: NA
V gene: TRBV18
J gene: TRBJ1-3
clone size: NA
CDR3 protein: CASHAGAAGNTIYF
CDR3 DNA: TGTGCCAGCCACGCGGGGGCGGCTGGAAACACCATATATTTT

D gene: TRBD2
V gene: TRBV11-2
J gene: TRBJ2-1
clone size: NA
CDR3 protein: CASTLAGMTNEQFF
CDR3 DNA: TGTGCCAGCACGCTAGCGGGGATGACTAATGAGCAGTTCTTC

D gene: NA
V gene: TRBV29-1
J gene: TRBJ2-1
clone size: NA
CDR3 protein: CSVVRGANEQFF
CDR3 DNA: TGCAGCGTTGTAAGGGGAGCCAATGAGCAGTTCTTC

D gene: TRBD1
V gene: TRBV30
J gene: TRBJ1-3
clone size: NA
CDR3 protein: CAWSALRDRTGNTIYF
CDR3 DNA: TGTGCCTGGAGTGCCCTTCGGGACAGAACGGGAAACACCATATATTTT

D gene: TRBD1
V gene: TRBV25-1
J gene: TRBJ2-7
clone size: NA
CDR3 protein: CASSGGTGLYEQYF
CDR3 DNA: TGTGCCAGCAGTGGCGGGACAGGGCTCTACGAGCAGTACTTC

D gene: TRBD1
V gene: TRBV7-6
J gene: TRBJ2-3
clone size: NA
CDR3 protein: CASSLTGGTDTQYF
CDR3 DNA: TGTGCCAGCAGCTTAACAGGGGGCACAGATACGCAGTATTTT

D gene: NA
V gene: TRBV19
J gene: TRBJ2-2
clone size: NA
CDR3 protein: CASLEGSRGSGELFF
CDR3 DNA: TGTGCCAGTTTAGAGGGCTCACGGGGGTCCGGGGAGCTGTTTTTT